This T cell receptor (beta chain) was recovered during a study of cytomegalovirus exposure and HLA in healthy donors (TCRdb year 2017). Looking at the study overall: A later analysis indicated that the 100 to 150 validation repertoires were generated on the platform also employed for the approximately 670 repertoires of the first cohort. The study aimed to test whether cataloging public T cell receptors could reveal signatures of past pathogen exposure. A separate validation cohort of over 95 different subjects was used in addition to the approximately 700-subject first cohort. To predict cytomegalovirus infection status, the study combined high-throughput TCR immunosequencing, statistical association of individual TCRs with disease status, and machine learning. General conclusions and limits of the study: A later analysis found that TCRs clustered in the first cohort also tended to co-occur in the 100 to 150 validation repertoires, with 94% of cluster scores above 0. A total of fewer than 200 TCR beta chains were listed by the study as associated with cytomegalovirus. According to the authors, the approach could potentially be generalized to other disease states and immunological phenotypes. Most TCR sequences were observed very rarely across donors, whereas some public TCRs were present in many individuals. In both the original and validation cohorts, the classifier was reported to diagnose cytomegalovirus status with high specificity and sensitivity. A few of the identified cytomegalovirus-associated TCR beta chains were confirmed in vitro to be specific for cytomegalovirus antigens. All 120 or so repertoires were used to score co-occurrence in the validation cohort in a later analysis, because that analysis had no HLA typing for the cohort.

Receptor amplification or capture employed the immunoSEQ multiplex PCR assay. Regarding the original processing steps: A statistical classification framework was built for diagnosing cytomegalovirus status from the catalog of TCR beta chain sequences. Imported from immuneACCESS, the table was reduced by TCRdb to in-frame sequences with V and J called. These copies leave out some clones; in studies compared against another copy, an unresolved V gene accounts for under half, and the cause of the remainder is not known. V and J calls and clone size are given by that table; D and trimming were obtained from the DNA. Counted in this sample were some 140,000 clones; roughly 86% of them appeared once. Over 2% of the sample is held by the ten biggest clonotypes. Compared with germline, V lacks 5 bases and J lacks 8 bases; bases without a gene match: 15. The CDR3, cysteine through phenylalanine, is 16 amino acids long. The retained sequence is limited to the CDR3, 48 bases, with the frame set at the first base. The germline V gene provides CDR1 SGHVS and CDR2 FQNEAQ.

Comments on this clone: There is no known antigen for this receptor. Base-call qualities are not available, and no considerably larger clone is one nucleotide away.

Separate from the approximately 730-subject first cohort, the validation cohort of about 110 subjects was the group to which the donors belonged. This clonotype was obtained from a human donor in good health. The sequenced sample consisted of PBMCs. The chain joins TRBV7-8 to TRBJ2-1, and 7 junction bases match TRBD1. Here the CDR3 is given as CASSPGTDARVHEQFF. The nucleotides are TGTGCCAGCAGCCCGGGGACAGACGCACGGGTCCATGAGCAGTTCTTC.